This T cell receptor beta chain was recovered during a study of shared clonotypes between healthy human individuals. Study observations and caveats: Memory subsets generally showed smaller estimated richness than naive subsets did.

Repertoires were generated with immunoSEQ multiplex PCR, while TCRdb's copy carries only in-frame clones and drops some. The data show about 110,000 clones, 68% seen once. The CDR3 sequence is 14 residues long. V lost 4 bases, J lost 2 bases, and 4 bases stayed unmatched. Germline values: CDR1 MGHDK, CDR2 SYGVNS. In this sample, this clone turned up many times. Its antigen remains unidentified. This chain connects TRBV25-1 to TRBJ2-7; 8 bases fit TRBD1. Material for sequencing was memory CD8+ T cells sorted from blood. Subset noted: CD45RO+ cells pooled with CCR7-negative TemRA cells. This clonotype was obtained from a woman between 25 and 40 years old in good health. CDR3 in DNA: TGTGCCAGCAGTGCAGGACAGGGAACCTACGAGCAGTACTTC. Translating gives CASSAGQGTYEQYF.